This TCR beta chain was sequenced for a study of PD-L1 blockade in urothelial cancer. As for the study in general: Blood analysis took place 3 weeks (second dose) and 6 weeks after treatment start.

Enrolled patients showed locally advanced or metastatic urothelial carcinoma. In germline, CDR1 is SQVTM, CDR2 ANQGSEA. Trimming stripped 6 bases from V and 0 bases from J, with 14 bases between. CDR3 size: 15 residues. The repertoire was sequenced with immunoSEQ multiplex PCR; TCRdb's copy has only in-frame clones and lacks some. Of tens of thousands of clones listed, around 85% are singletons. The V call is TRBV29-1, the J call TRBJ2-2; TRBD2 is a possible D gene (7 bases). Sequenced here: PBMCs, sampled around atezolizumab (anti-PD-L1) treatment. The receptor's source is a man aged 60 to 69 with urothelial cancer. CDR3 sequence (DNA): TGCAGCGTCCAGGGGCGGGAGCCGAACACCGGGGAGCTGTTTTTT. Translated, it gives CSVQGREPNTGELFF.